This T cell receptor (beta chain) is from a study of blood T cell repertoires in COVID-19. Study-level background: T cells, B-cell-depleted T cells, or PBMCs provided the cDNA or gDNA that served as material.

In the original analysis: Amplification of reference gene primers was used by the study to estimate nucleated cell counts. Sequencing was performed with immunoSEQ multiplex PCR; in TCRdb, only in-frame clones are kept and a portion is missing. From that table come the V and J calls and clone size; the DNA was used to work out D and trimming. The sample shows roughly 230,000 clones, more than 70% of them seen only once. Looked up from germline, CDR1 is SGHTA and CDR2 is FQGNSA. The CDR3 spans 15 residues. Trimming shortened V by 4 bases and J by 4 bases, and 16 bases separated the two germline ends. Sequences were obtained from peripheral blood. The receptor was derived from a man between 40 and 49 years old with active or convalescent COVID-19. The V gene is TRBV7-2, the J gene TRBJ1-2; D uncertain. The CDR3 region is CASSSYRPGSYGYTF. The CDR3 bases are TGTGCCAGCAGCTCGTACCGTCCAGGATCCTATGGCTACACCTTC.